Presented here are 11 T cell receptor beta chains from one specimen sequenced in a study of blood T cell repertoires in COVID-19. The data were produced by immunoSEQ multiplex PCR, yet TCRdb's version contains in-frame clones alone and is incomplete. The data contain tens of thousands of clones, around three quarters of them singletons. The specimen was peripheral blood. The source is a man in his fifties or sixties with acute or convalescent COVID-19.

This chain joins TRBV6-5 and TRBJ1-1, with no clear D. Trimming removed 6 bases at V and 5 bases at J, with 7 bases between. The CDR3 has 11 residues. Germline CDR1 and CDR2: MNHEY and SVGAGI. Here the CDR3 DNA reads TGTGCCAGCAGACTAAATACTGAAGCTTTCTTT. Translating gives CASRLNTEAFF.

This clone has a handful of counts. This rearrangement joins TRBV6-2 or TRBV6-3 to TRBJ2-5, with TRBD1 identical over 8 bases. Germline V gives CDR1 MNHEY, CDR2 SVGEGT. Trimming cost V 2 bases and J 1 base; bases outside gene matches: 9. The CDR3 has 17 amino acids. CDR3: CASSYRGRGPFQETQYF. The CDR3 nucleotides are TGTGCCAGCAGTTACCGTGGCAGGGGGCCATTCCAAGAGACCCAGTACTTC.

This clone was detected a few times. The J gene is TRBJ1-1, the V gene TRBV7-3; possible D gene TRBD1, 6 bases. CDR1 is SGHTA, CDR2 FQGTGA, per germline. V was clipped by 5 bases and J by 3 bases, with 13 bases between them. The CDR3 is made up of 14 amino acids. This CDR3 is CASSPQGFDTEAFF. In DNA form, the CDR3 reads TGTGCCAGCAGCCCACAGGGATTCGACACTGAAGCTTTCTTT.

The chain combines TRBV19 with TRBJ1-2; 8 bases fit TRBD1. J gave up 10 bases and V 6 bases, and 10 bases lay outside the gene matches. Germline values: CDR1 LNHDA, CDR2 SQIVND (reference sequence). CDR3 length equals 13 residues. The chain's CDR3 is CASRVTGEVYYTF. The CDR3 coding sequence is TGTGCCAGTAGAGTGACAGGGGAGGTTTACTACACCTTC.

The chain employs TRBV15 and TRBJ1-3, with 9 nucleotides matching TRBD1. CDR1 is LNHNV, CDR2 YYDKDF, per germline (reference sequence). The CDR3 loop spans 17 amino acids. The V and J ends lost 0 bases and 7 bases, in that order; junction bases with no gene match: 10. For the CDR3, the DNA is TGTGCCACCAGCAGAGAGGTGGGGGACAGGGCGAGGAACACCATATATTTT. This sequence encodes CATSREVGDRARNTIYF.

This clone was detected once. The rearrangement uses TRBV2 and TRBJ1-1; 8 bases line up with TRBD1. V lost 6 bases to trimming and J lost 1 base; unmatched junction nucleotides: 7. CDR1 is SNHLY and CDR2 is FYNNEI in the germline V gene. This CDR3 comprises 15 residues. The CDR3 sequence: CASRLTGGENTEAFF. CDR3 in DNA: TGTGCCAGCAGACTCACAGGGGGAGAGAACACTGAAGCTTTCTTT. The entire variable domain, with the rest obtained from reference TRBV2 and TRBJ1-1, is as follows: EPEVTQTPSHQVTQMGQEVILRCVPISNHLYFYWYRQILGQKVEFLVSFYNNEISEKSEIFDDQFSVERPDGSNFTLKIRSTKLEDSAMYFCASRLTGGENTEAFFGQGTRLTVV.

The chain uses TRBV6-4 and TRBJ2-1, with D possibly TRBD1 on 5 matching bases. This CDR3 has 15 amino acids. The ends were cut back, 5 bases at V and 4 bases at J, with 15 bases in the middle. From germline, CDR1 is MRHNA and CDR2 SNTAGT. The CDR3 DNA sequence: TGTGCCAGCAGTCCCCAAACCAGGGATTACAATGAGCAGTTCTTC. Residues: CASSPQTRDYNEQFF.

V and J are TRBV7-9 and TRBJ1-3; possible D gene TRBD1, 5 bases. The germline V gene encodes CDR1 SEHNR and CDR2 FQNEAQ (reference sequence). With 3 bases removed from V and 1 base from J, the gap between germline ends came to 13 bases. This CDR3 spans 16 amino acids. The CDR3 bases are TGTGCCAGCAGCTTTGGAGGGGTGAGGTCTGGAAACACCATATATTTT. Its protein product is CASSFGGVRSGNTIYF.

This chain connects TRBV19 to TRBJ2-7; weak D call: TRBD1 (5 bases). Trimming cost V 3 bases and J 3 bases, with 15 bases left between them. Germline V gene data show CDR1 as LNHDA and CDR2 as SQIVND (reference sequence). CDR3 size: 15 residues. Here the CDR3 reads CASSIRPDSSYEQYF. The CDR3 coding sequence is TGTGCCAGTAGTATCAGGCCCGACAGTAGCTACGAGCAGTACTTC.

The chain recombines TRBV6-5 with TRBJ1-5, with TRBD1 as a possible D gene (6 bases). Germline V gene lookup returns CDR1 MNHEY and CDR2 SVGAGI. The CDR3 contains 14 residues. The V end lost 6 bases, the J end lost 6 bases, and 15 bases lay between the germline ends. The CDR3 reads CASSRAGVGQPQHF. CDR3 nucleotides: TGTGCCAGCAGCCGCGCAGGGGTCGGTCAGCCCCAGCATTTT.

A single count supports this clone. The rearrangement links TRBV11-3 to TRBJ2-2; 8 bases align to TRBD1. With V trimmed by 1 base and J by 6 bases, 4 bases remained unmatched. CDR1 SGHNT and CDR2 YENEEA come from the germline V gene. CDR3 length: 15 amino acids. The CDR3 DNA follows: TGTGCCAGCAGCTTAGGGACAGGGTATTCCGGGGAGCTGTTTTTT. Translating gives CASSLGTGYSGELFF.